This T cell receptor (beta chain) was retrieved from a study of cytomegalovirus exposure and HLA in healthy donors. Study-level results: In vitro data verified a few CMV-associated chains as specific for CMV antigens.

Germline CDR1 is SNHLY and CDR2 is FYNNEI. Between the trimmed V and J ends, which lost 2 bases and 7 bases, there was a span of 14 bases. This CDR3 contains 15 residues. Here immunoSEQ multiplex PCR was the method, and the copy in TCRdb shows in-frame clones only, minus some. The sample consists of about 250,000 clones, roughly 87% of them appearing once. Comment on this clone: The antigen remains undetermined.

This rearrangement joins TRBV2 to TRBJ2-2, with D possibly matching TRBD2 (7 bases). The sequence derives from a man younger than 30 in good health and CMV-seropositive. Material for sequencing was PBMCs. The CDR3 DNA reads as TGTGCCAGCAGTGAACGGGGGGCGCTGGGCGGGGAGCTGTTTTTT. It codes for CASSERGALGGELFF.